The entry below describes one T cell receptor (beta chain). The antigen is undetermined. CDR1 is SGHDN and CDR2 is FVKESK in the germline V gene. The CDR3 loop spans 12 amino acids. Trimming took off 6 bases at V and 8 bases at J, with 13 bases between the two ends. Patients were excluded for autoimmune disease history or systemic immunosuppression. The sample comes from a study of OX40 agonist ivuxolimab in advanced cancers. Notes on the study in general: With doses of 0.1-3.0 mg/kg, partial responders showed among the lowest clonal expansion.

Using immunoSEQ multiplex PCR, the repertoire was profiled, and TCRdb retains in-frame clones only, with some absent. The table lists over 45,000 clones, about 83% of them singletons, with roughly 5% in the top ten. The clonotype originates from an adult with an advanced solid tumor such as melanoma, head and neck, liver or kidney cancer. The sample in question was CD4+ or CD8+ T cells sorted from blood, obtained in a trial of the OX40 agonist ivuxolimab. This sequence joins TRBV14 and TRBJ1-2; D call uncertain. The CDR3 loop reads CASSLDTRGYTF. In DNA, the CDR3 is TGTGCCAGCAGTCTCGACACCCGGGGCTACACCTTC.